This T cell receptor (beta chain) was recorded in a study of long-term antiretroviral therapy in people with HIV. General study results and limits: Those clones which expanded before ART made up the dominant part of the repertoire at all time points.

As to this clone: Its cognate antigen is unknown.

At survey level, the immunoSEQ assay was run in its v3.0 version. The data were produced by immunoSEQ multiplex PCR, yet TCRdb's version contains in-frame clones alone and is incomplete. The sample holds 30,000 to 50,000 clones, approximately 87% seen once. Germline V CDR1 and CDR2: ENHRY, SYGVKD. The CDR3 runs to 15 residues. The ends lost 4 bases at V and 4 bases at J; junction bases unmatched: 6. The V and J genes are TRBV10-3 and TRBJ2-3, with 9 bases lining up with TRBD1. The sequencing here drew on unsorted PBMCs, taken 1.2 years after starting antiretroviral therapy. This clonotype was sampled from a woman aged 50 to 60 with HIV. CDR3 in amino acids: CAISGRDRAPDTQYF. In DNA form, the CDR3 reads TGTGCCATCAGTGGTCGGGACAGGGCCCCAGATACGCAGTATTTT.